This T cell receptor beta chain was sequenced during a study of shared clonotypes between healthy human individuals. General observations from the study: Having only a few donors restricted how much genetic and exposure-history diversity was captured.

Each subset's genomic DNA was split evenly across several immunoSEQ plates. Some clones are missing from TCRdb's copy, which holds only in-frame ones; the method was immunoSEQ multiplex PCR. The top ten clones hold approximately 25% of a sample with about 100,000 clones, approximately 65% of them seen once. Each donor was a Caucasian adult residing in Nashville, Tennessee. This CDR3 comprises 16 residues. The V gene's germline CDR1 is MGHDK and CDR2 SYGVNS. The V and J ends lost 5 bases and 1 base, in that order; junction bases with no gene match: 8. Remarks on this clone: Its antigen is still unknown.

This clonotype was obtained from a woman aged 25 to 45 in good health. The chain joins TRBV25-1 to TRBJ2-3; the match to TRBD1 covers 8 bases. Sequencing input: memory CD8+ T cells sorted from blood. Stated subset: CD45RO+ cells pooled with CCR7-negative TemRA cells. CDR3 amino acids: CASSPYPGQGTDTQYF. Here the CDR3 DNA reads TGTGCCAGCAGTCCCTATCCGGGACAGGGCACAGATACGCAGTATTTT.